The TCR beta chain described here comes from a study of cytomegalovirus exposure and HLA in healthy donors. Use of 60 Vbeta and 13 Jbeta primers characterized the PCR. Profiling relied on immunoSEQ multiplex PCR, and the TCRdb table lists in-frame clones only, not all of them. The sample contains over 60,000 clones, approximately 70% of which appear only once. Germline V gene lookup returns CDR1 WSHSY and CDR2 SAAADI. V was trimmed by 6 bases and J by 6 bases, leaving 15 bases between them. CDR3 length: 14 residues. V usage is TRBV10-2 and J usage is TRBJ1-5; possible D gene TRBD1, 6 bases. Sequenced input: PBMCs. The sequence was obtained from a male donor in good health and CMV-seropositive. The CDR3: CASRVGGGGQPQHF. CDR3 nucleotides: TGCGCCAGCAGGGTGGGGGGGGGCGGTCAGCCCCAGCATTTT.